This note documents a single TCR beta chain sequence. Its antigen is still unknown. Base qualities are not recorded, but no much larger clone differs from it by a single base. The immunoSEQ Assay, a bias-controlled multiplex PCR, was used to amplify TCRbeta CDR3 regions from genomic DNA. On the study's bioinformatics: Within the assay, amplification of reference gene primers was used to estimate how many nucleated cells each sample contained. To quantify the absolute abundance of each unique TCRbeta CDR3 rearrangement, sequence reads were collapsed and filtered. For each sample, productive Simpson clonality was calculated as the square root of Simpson's diversity index over productive rearrangements. TCRdb holds this immuneACCESS table with in-frame rearrangements only. Some clones are missing; in checked studies, unresolved V genes explain under half, and the rest has no known cause. D and trimming come from the DNA, and the V and J calls and clone size come from that table. This sample is represented by 95,000 to 150,000 clones; 78% of them were singletons. The ten largest clonotypes hold about 2.3% of the sample.

Per the germline V gene, LGHNA is the CDR1 and YNFKEQ is the CDR2. The CDR3 holds 17 amino acids from the cysteine to the phenylalanine. Only the CDR3 region is kept as DNA, spanning 51 bases read in frame from base 1. Unmatched junction bases come to 14, with V trimmed by 5 bases and J by 5 bases. The data originate from a study of blood T cell repertoires in COVID-19 (dated by TCRdb to about 2020). About the study as a whole: Samples from collaborators originated in the United States, Italy and Spain and spanned both the acute and convalescent phases of COVID-19. The material from the prospective study consisted of cDNA or gDNA derived from T cells, B-cell-depleted T cells, or PBMCs. Deeply sampled blood TCRbeta repertoires from subjects exposed to, actively infected with, or recovered from COVID-19 were included in the dataset. The repertoires were released in a freely available public database meant as a resource for research on the immune response to SARS-CoV-2. Sample metadata almost always included a de-identified subject ID, COVID-19 status, age in years and sex. Samples were obtained from the ongoing ImmuneRACE study (first 160 participants) and from some 1,300 subjects provided by 6 global collaborators. Where available, HLA class I and class II types were obtained from metadata supplied by the sample provider rather than from assay-based typing. The research as a whole found: The amount of clinical and demographic metadata varied by source and participant and was provided uncurated.

Each collaborating institution followed its own protocols to collect whole blood in K2EDTA tubes. For TCRbeta analysis, collaborator samples were shipped as frozen whole blood, as isolated PBMCs, or as DNA extracted from either sample type. The sequence came from a man between 65 and 85 years old with acute or convalescent COVID-19. The sequenced sample was peripheral blood. This chain is built from TRBV4-2 and TRBJ2-5; 10 central bases correspond to TRBD2. CDR3 region: CASSSYRDSGGRETQYF. Read as DNA, the sequence is TGTGCCAGCAGCTCCTATAGGGATAGCGGGGGGAGGGAGACCCAGTACTTC.